This TCR beta chain was sequenced during a study of cytomegalovirus exposure and HLA in healthy donors. Vbeta (60) and Jbeta (13) primers were used in the PCR. TCRdb keeps only in-frame clones here, not all; method: immunoSEQ multiplex PCR. Of some 130,000 clones listed, around 75% were seen once; the top ten hold about 3.4%. Germline CDR1 MNHEY, CDR2 SMNVEV (reference sequence). J was trimmed by 12 bases and V by 6 bases; bases with no gene match: 11. The CDR3 is 13 residues long. Sequencing input: PBMCs. The rearrangement uses TRBV27 and TRBJ2-1, with 7 positions matching TRBD1. The clonotype comes from a female donor in good health and CMV-seronegative. DNA for the CDR3: TGTGCCAGCAGCAGACCACCAGGGGACAGGCAGTTCTTC. This sequence encodes CASSRPPGDRQFF.